This TCR beta chain was sequenced for a study of blood T cell repertoires in COVID-19. Study-wide background: T cells, B-cell-depleted T cells, or PBMCs provided the cDNA or gDNA that served as material.

With V trimmed by 2 bases and J by 3 bases, 11 bases remained unmatched. Per germline, CDR1 SGHTA and CDR2 FQGNSA. This CDR3 comprises 17 residues. Per the authors' pipeline: Estimates of nucleated cell counts were drawn from the amplification of reference gene primers. Profiling relied on immunoSEQ multiplex PCR, and the TCRdb table lists in-frame clones only, not all of them. That table furnishes V, J and clone size, whereas the DNA furnished D and trimming. The sample shows roughly 240,000 clones, 86% of them seen only once. The receptor's source is a woman aged 55-69 years who had recovered from COVID-19. The specimen was peripheral blood. The chain uses TRBV7-2 and TRBJ1-2, with 8 bases matching TRBD1. The CDR3 loop reads CASSLSGGPQADYGYTF. The CDR3 DNA is TGTGCCAGCAGCTTATCAGGGGGCCCCCAGGCGGACTATGGCTACACCTTC.